This TCR beta chain was sequenced during a study of T-cell reconstitution after alpha-beta-depleted transplantation in children. In regard to this clonotype: The target antigen is unknown.

A TCRbeta library incorporating unique molecular identifiers was prepared. TCRdb redid the calling of the PCR reads with MiXCR, one entry per CDR3 protein. The table shows hundreds of thousands of distinct CDR3 sequences, with under 20% occurring only once. CDR1 is DFQATT, CDR2 SNEGSKA, per germline (reference sequence). The length of the CDR3 is 13 residues. The ends were cut back, 1 base at V and 6 bases at J, with 11 bases in the middle. Study-wide results and limits: Roughly two months post-transplant, alpha-beta T cells reportedly originated from several hundred graft clones that had expanded. Certain patients had high TCRbeta diversity at day 60, and it came from recipient T cells and thymic progenitors that survived. One year post-transplant, T-cell counts and diversity were largely derived from T cells produced anew.

The TCR originated in a male patient between 10 and 17 years old who had a stem cell transplant for acute lymphoblastic leukemia, so the T cells may come from the graft donor. The sample here was PBMCs, mostly from graft donor cells, taken 360 days after TCRalphabeta/CD19-depleted stem cell transplant. This sequence joins TRBV20-1 and TRBJ2-3; possible D gene TRBD2, 6 bases. CDR3 protein: CSARGASVDTQYF. The CDR3 bases are TGCAGTGCTAGAGGCGCTAGCGTCGATACGCAGTATTTT.